Each of the 25 T cell receptor beta chains below was sequenced from the same sample in a study of blood T cell repertoires in COVID-19. Repertoires were generated with immunoSEQ multiplex PCR, while TCRdb's copy carries only in-frame clones and drops some. The sample contains approximately 300,000 clones, 85% to 90% of which appear only once. Sequencing input: PBMCs or T cells enriched from blood (not recorded which). Every receptor here comes from a woman aged 18-35 years who had recovered from COVID-19.

The chain links TRBV3-1 (or the pseudogene TRBV3-2) to TRBJ1-1; the D gene is possibly TRBD1 (6 bases). The CDR3 extends over 13 amino acids. Germline CDR1 and CDR2: LGHDT and YNNKEL (reference sequence). Trimming pared 7 bases from V and 4 bases from J, leaving 13 bases between. For the CDR3, the DNA is TGTGCCAGCACCTTGGGGGCGACCACTGAAGCTTTCTTT. Protein sequence: CASTLGATTEAFF.

This clone turned up a few times. The rearrangement uses TRBV5-1 and TRBJ1-1; 8 nucleotides line up with TRBD1. Germline-derived CDR1 and CDR2 are SGHRS and YFSETQ. The CDR3 runs to 15 residues. Germline trimming cut 3 bases from V and 3 bases from J; bases unmatched to any gene: 7. This CDR3 is CASSSQGAPDTEAFF. DNA for the CDR3: TGCGCCAGCAGCTCCCAGGGGGCGCCGGACACTGAAGCTTTCTTT.

The chain has TRBV11-2 and TRBJ2-2; 9 nucleotides line up with TRBD1. The CDR3 has 19 amino acids. Per the germline V gene, CDR1 is SGHAT and CDR2 is FQNNGV. With V trimmed by 4 bases and J by 3 bases, 15 bases remained unmatched. The CDR3 protein is CASSSFKRQGVGHTGELFF. CDR3 in DNA: TGTGCCAGCAGCTCCTTCAAAAGACAGGGGGTGGGTCACACCGGGGAGCTGTTTTTT.

The chain's CDR3 is CASVNQMGGEQYF. The CDR3 DNA follows: TGTGCCAGCGTGAACCAGATGGGGGGGGAGCAGTACTTC. The chain carries TRBV7-2 and TRBJ2-7; 7 nucleotides agree with TRBD2. V shed 8 bases and J 7 bases; nucleotides not matched to a gene: 11. The germline gives CDR1 SGHTA, CDR2 FQGNSA. The CDR3 has 13 amino acids.

The chain has TRBV6-2 or TRBV6-3 and TRBJ1-5; D not certain. CDR1 and CDR2 from the germline V gene are MNHEY and SVGEGT. The V gene lost 0 bases and the J gene lost 3 bases, with 12 bases spanning the gap. The CDR3 runs 16 residues. The CDR3 sequence is CASSYSPPGYNQPQHF. The CDR3, as DNA: TGTGCCAGCAGTTACTCGCCACCGGGGTACAATCAGCCCCAGCATTTT.

V gene TRBV27 combines with J gene TRBJ1-1, with 7 bases aligning to TRBD1. Trimming removed 2 bases from V and 8 bases from J; junction bases left unmatched: 5. This CDR3 is 13 amino acids long. Germline V gene sequence: CDR1 MNHEY, CDR2 SMNVEV (reference sequence). The DNA for the CDR3 is TGTGCCAGCAGTTTACGGGGACAGCCAGAAGCTTTCTTT. Translated: CASSLRGQPEAFF.

This CDR3 is CAISEGFGGAEQFF. The CDR3 bases are TGTGCCATCAGTGAGGGATTTGGCGGGGCTGAGCAGTTCTTC. This rearrangement joins TRBV10-3 to TRBJ2-1, with D possibly being TRBD2 (6 bases). Trimming took off 2 bases at V and 9 bases at J, with 14 bases between the two ends. The CDR3 is 14 residues long. The germline CDR1 and CDR2 sequences are ENHRY and SYGVKD.

This rearrangement joins TRBV11-1 to TRBJ2-2, with a possible D match to TRBD2 (5 bases). From germline, CDR1 is SGHAT and CDR2 FQDESV (reference sequence). The CDR3 sequence is 16 residues long. V dropped 0 bases and J dropped 1 base, with 9 bases sitting between them. As DNA, the CDR3 is TGTGCCAGCAGCTTAGCGCCAAGCGGGAACACCGGGGAGCTGTTTTTT. It specifies CASSLAPSGNTGELFF.

The CDR3 loop reads CASSDRDSNEKLFF. The DNA for the CDR3 is TGTGCCAGCAGCGACCGGGACTCTAATGAAAAACTGTTTTTT. The chain couples TRBV7-3 to TRBJ1-4, with D perhaps TRBD1 (5 bases). The CDR3 contains 14 residues. Germline CDR1 is SGHTA and CDR2 is FQGTGA. The germline V and J ends were trimmed by 5 bases and 3 bases, with 10 bases remaining between them.

The J gene is TRBJ2-2, the V gene TRBV19; the D is unclear. The germline gives CDR1 LNHDA, CDR2 SQIVND (reference sequence). This CDR3 region has 12 residues. The DNA of the CDR3 is TGTGCGCTCCGAGCGATCACCGGGGAGCTGTTTTTT. Protein product: CALRAITGELFF. The variable domain in full, completed from reference TRBV19 and TRBJ2-2, reads DGGITQSPKYLFRKEGQNVTLSCEQNLNHDAMYWYRQDPGQGLRLIYYSQIVNDFQKGDIAEGYSVSREKKESFPLTVTSAQKNPTAFYLCALRAITGELFFGEGSRLTVL.

V and J are TRBV18 and TRBJ2-2; TRBD1 matches 7 bases. The CDR3 runs to 14 residues. Germline V lookup: CDR1 KGHSH, CDR2 LQKENI. Trimming at V came to 6 bases and at J to 4 bases, leaving 5 bases not matched to a gene. Here the CDR3 DNA reads TGTGCCAGCTCTGGACAGGACGTCACCGGGGAGCTGTTTTTT. Translated, it gives CASSGQDVTGELFF.

The rearrangement uses TRBV9 and TRBJ1-6; D possibly corresponds to TRBD1 (5 bases). Trimming took off 3 bases at V and 7 bases at J, with 14 bases between the two ends. The CDR3 spans 15 residues. Looked up from germline, CDR1 is SGDLS and CDR2 is YYNGEE. In nucleotides, the CDR3 is TGTGCCAGCAGCGCCCCCGGGGGAGGCAATTCACCCCTCCACTTT. This encodes CASSAPGGGNSPLHF. Variable domain in full (rest from reference TRBV9 and TRBJ1-6): DSGVTQTPKHLITATGQRVTLRCSPRSGDLSVYWYQQSLDQGLQFLIQYYNGEERAKGNILERFSAQQFPDLHSELNLSSLELGDSALYFCASSAPGGGNSPLHFGNGTRLTVT.

The chain is built from TRBV4-1 and TRBJ1-1, with D perhaps matching TRBD1 (6 bases). Germline V lookup: CDR1 MGHRA, CDR2 YSYEKL. Trimming shortened V by 4 bases and J by 8 bases, and 14 bases separated the two germline ends. The CDR3 sequence is 13 residues long. CDR3 amino acids: CASSPGVTPEAFF. Here the CDR3 DNA reads TGCGCCAGCAGCCCAGGGGTTACCCCAGAAGCTTTCTTT.

The chain carries TRBV5-4 and TRBJ1-1; D remains unclear. Germline V gene lookup returns CDR1 SGHNT and CDR2 YYREEE (reference sequence). The CDR3 is 15 residues long. Trimming took 3 bases from V and 1 from J, leaving 13 bases between them. CDR3: CASSWENRRNTEAFF. DNA for the CDR3: TGTGCCAGCAGCTGGGAGAACAGAAGGAACACTGAAGCTTTCTTT.

This chain joins TRBV18 and TRBJ2-3; 14 nucleotides match TRBD2. There are 16 residues in the CDR3. V gave up 4 bases and J gave up 6 bases; unmatched junction bases: 6. Per the germline V gene, CDR1 is KGHSH and CDR2 is LQKENI. As DNA, the CDR3 is TGTGCCAGCTCACTGGGGACTAGCGGGAGTTCCGATACGCAGTATTTT. Translation gives CASSLGTSGSSDTQYF.

The chain uses TRBV10-3 and TRBJ1-2, with D possibly matching TRBD1 (6 bases). With 10 bases removed from V and 0 bases from J, the gap between germline ends came to 18 bases. The length of the CDR3 is 15 residues. Germline-derived CDR1 and CDR2 are ENHRY and SYGVKD. CDR3 protein: CATESGTPANYGYTF. The DNA of the CDR3 is TGTGCCACCGAATCCGGGACACCCGCTAACTATGGCTACACCTTC.

This clone was found once. The chain is built from TRBV29-1 and TRBJ1-2; TRBD1 matches at 7 bases. The CDR3 spans 15 residues. Germline V lookup: CDR1 SQVTM, CDR2 ANQGSEA. V shed 2 bases and J 6 bases; nucleotides not matched to a gene: 12. The CDR3, as DNA: TGCAGCGTTGAAAGAACAACAGGGGTCCTCGATGGCTACACCTTC. It codes for CSVERTTGVLDGYTF.

The CDR3 here is CASSLGTGTSGKGYEQYF. CDR3 nucleotide sequence: TGCGCCAGCAGCTTAGGGACAGGGACTAGCGGGAAAGGCTACGAGCAGTACTTC. This chain connects TRBV5-1 to TRBJ2-7; 13 nucleotides agree with TRBD2. V trimming: 2 bases; J trimming: 3 bases; junction bases outside the gene matches: 11. The germline gives CDR1 SGHRS, CDR2 YFSETQ. This CDR3 region has 18 residues.

This chain connects TRBV7-9 to TRBJ2-7; D gene ambiguous. The germline V gene encodes CDR1 SEHNR and CDR2 FQNEAQ (reference sequence). The CDR3 extends over 13 amino acids. V was shortened by 8 bases and J by 0 bases, with 11 bases between the two germline ends. The CDR3, as DNA: TGTGCCAGCCGGGTCAGTAGCTCCTACGAGCAGTACTTC. This sequence encodes CASRVSSSYEQYF.

The chain recombines TRBV5-1 with TRBJ1-1, with D possibly being TRBD1 (6 bases). Trimming pared 0 bases from V and 4 bases from J, leaving 16 bases between. CDR3 length: 16 amino acids. Germline CDR1 SGHRS, CDR2 YFSETQ. The CDR3 DNA is TGCGCCAGCAGCTTGGGTTCTGCAGGGGAGACCACTGAAGCTTTCTTT. This gives the protein CASSLGSAGETTEAFF.

This clone was recorded only once. This chain uses TRBV19 with TRBJ1-1; a weak D match, TRBD1 (5 bases). This CDR3 has 16 amino acids. Between the trimmed V and J ends, which lost 7 bases and 4 bases, there was a span of 22 bases. The germline V gene has CDR1 LNHDA and CDR2 SQIVND (reference sequence). The CDR3, as DNA: TGTGCCAGTACCAATACGGTTCGGGGGGGGTTCACTGAAGCTTTCTTT. Translation: CASTNTVRGGFTEAFF.

V and J are TRBV19 and TRBJ1-2; TRBD1 agrees at 8 bases. In germline, CDR1 is LNHDA, CDR2 SQIVND (reference sequence). CDR3 length equals 14 residues. The V and J ends lost 3 bases and 3 bases, in that order; junction bases with no gene match: 3. Here the CDR3 DNA reads TGTGCCAGTAGTATCCCGGGACAGGACTATGGCTACACCTTC. Translation gives CASSIPGQDYGYTF. The full variable domain, in which reference TRBV19 and TRBJ1-2 provide the parts outside the CDR3, is DGGITQSPKYLFRKEGQNVTLSCEQNLNHDAMYWYRQDPGQGLRLIYYSQIVNDFQKGDIAEGYSVSREKKESFPLTVTSAQKNPTAFYLCASSIPGQDYGYTFGSGTRLTVV.

The rearrangement links TRBV3-1 (or the pseudogene TRBV3-2) to TRBJ1-1; the D is unclear. The CDR3 has 13 residues. The V end lost 4 bases, the J end lost 1 base, and 7 bases lay between the germline ends. The germline gives CDR1 LGHDT, CDR2 YNNKEL (reference sequence). CDR3 loop: CASSPRRNTEAFF. The CDR3 DNA is TGTGCCAGCAGCCCGAGGAGGAACACTGAAGCTTTCTTT.

This clone showed up just once. The rearrangement uses TRBV29-1 and TRBJ2-7; TRBD2 aligns across 9 bases. This CDR3 spans 15 amino acids. The V gene end was trimmed by 6 bases and the J gene end by 6 bases; junction bases not matched to a gene: 15. CDR1 and CDR2 (germline): SQVTM, ANQGSEA. CDR3 amino acids: CSVLGVAGVVSEQYF. Here the CDR3 DNA reads TGCAGCGTGCTGGGGGTAGCGGGAGTAGTTTCCGAGCAGTACTTC.

CDR3 in DNA: TGTGCCAGCAGCTTAGCGGTCAGGGCTGGGGCCAACGTCCTGACTTTC. This translates into CASSLAVRAGANVLTF. The rearrangement links TRBV7-9 to TRBJ2-6; the D gene is possibly TRBD1 (5 bases). Germline CDR1 is SEHNR and CDR2 is FQNEAQ (reference sequence). V was shortened by 0 bases and J by 2 bases, with 8 bases between the two germline ends. The CDR3 spans 16 residues.